The following is a TCR beta chain sequence with its context. Its target is unknown. This entry belongs to a study of CD8+ T cells in alopecia areata. Whole-study findings and limits: Scalp repertoires also include resident alphabeta T cells from normal skin. Persistence of many expanded lesional clones was seen in scalp and blood during tofacitinib.

In each case, RNA was isolated and then reverse transcribed into cDNA as the sequencing template. Profiling relied on immunoSEQ multiplex PCR, and the TCRdb table lists in-frame clones only, not all of them. The sample includes 150,000 to 200,000 clones, approximately 56% of them seen just once. In germline, CDR1 is MNHEY, CDR2 SMNVEV (reference sequence). V was cut by 3 bases and J by 2 bases, with 17 bases left in between. The CDR3 consists of 16 residues. Treatment of the sample: oral pan-JAK inhibitor, 5-10 mg twice daily. This material consisted of CD4+ T cells sorted from blood, taken at week 4, from a patient treated with tofacitinib. This rearrangement joins TRBV27 to TRBJ2-7, with TRBD1 as a possible D gene (5 bases). This clonotype was sampled from a human donor with alopecia areata. CDR3 DNA sequence: TGTGCCAGCAGTTTTCAACCCAACAGGTTTACCTACGAGCAGTACTTC. Translation: CASSFQPNRFTYEQYF.